These 18 T cell receptor beta chains share one sample of origin, sequenced in a study of OX40 agonist ivuxolimab in advanced cancers. Assay: immunoSEQ multiplex PCR; the TCRdb copy retains only in-frame clones and omits some. The sample holds more than 70,000 clones, about 84% seen once. The input for sequencing was CD4+ or CD8+ T cells sorted from blood, taken in a trial of the OX40 agonist ivuxolimab. The receptors were sampled from an adult with an advanced solid tumor such as melanoma, head and neck, liver or kidney cancer.

This chain links TRBV29-1 with TRBJ2-5; D gene uncertain. V shed 4 bases and J shed 1 base, with 7 bases lying between them. CDR1 and CDR2 (germline): SQVTM, ANQGSEA. The CDR3 is 12 residues long. The chain's CDR3 is CSVARPQETQYF. DNA of the CDR3: TGCAGCGTTGCGAGACCCCAAGAGACCCAGTACTTC.

The rearrangement joins TRBV27 to TRBJ1-4; D is undetermined. The germline CDR1 and CDR2 sequences are MNHEY and SMNVEV (reference sequence). Trimming cost V 6 bases and J 7 bases, with 12 bases left between them. CDR3 length: 13 amino acids. Here the CDR3 DNA reads TGTGCCAGCAGGAAATGGGATCGTGAAAAACTGTTTTTT. As protein: CASRKWDREKLFF.

The CDR3: CASSKGPGRSTNEKLFF. CDR3 coding DNA: TGTGCCAGCAGCAAGGGTCCAGGGCGGTCGACTAATGAAAAACTGTTTTTT. This chain uses TRBV11-1 with TRBJ1-4; a weak D match, TRBD1 (5 bases). From germline, CDR1 is SGHAT and CDR2 FQDESV (reference sequence). This CDR3 spans 17 amino acids. Trimming cost V 5 bases and J 2 bases, with 18 bases left between them.

This chain's CDR3 is CASSSASTRLARTGELFF. CDR3 coding DNA: TGTGCCAGCAGTTCCGCCTCCACTCGGCTAGCGCGGACCGGGGAGCTGTTTTTT. The rearrangement links TRBV27 to TRBJ2-2; D perhaps matches TRBD2 (6 bases). V lost 4 bases, J lost 5 bases, and 23 bases lay in between. There are 18 residues in the CDR3. Germline assignment: CDR1 MNHEY and CDR2 SMNVEV (reference sequence).

The chain has TRBV7-7 and TRBJ2-2; D gene unclear. This CDR3 is built from 12 residues. V was cut by 4 bases and J by 8 bases, with 8 bases left in between. Germline CDR1 reads SSHAT; CDR2 reads FNYEAQ (reference sequence). CDR3 residues: CASSSAGGELFF. CDR3 coding DNA: TGTGCCAGCAGCTCAGCAGGTGGGGAGCTGTTTTTT.

The sample holds a few counts of this clone. This rearrangement joins TRBV28 to TRBJ2-1; no clear D gene. CDR3 length: 12 amino acids. V lost 6 bases to trimming and J lost 4 bases, with 7 bases between them. CDR1 and CDR2 (germline): MDHEN, SYDVKM. CDR3 protein: CASSLQYNEQFF. In DNA form, the CDR3 reads TGTGCCAGCAGCCTACAATACAATGAGCAGTTCTTC.

This chain joins TRBV2 and TRBJ1-2; D might be TRBD1 (5 bases). CDR3 length: 14 residues. The germline V gene encodes CDR1 SNHLY and CDR2 FYNNEI. Trimming cost V 5 bases and J 2 bases, with 12 bases left between them. CDR3 residues: CASSLLTENYGYTF. In DNA, the CDR3 is TGTGCCAGCAGTTTATTGACAGAGAACTATGGCTACACCTTC.

The gene calls are TRBV28 and TRBJ1-2, with TRBD1 matching over 7 bases. V trimming: 6 bases; J trimming: 8 bases; junction bases outside the gene matches: 21. CDR3 length equals 17 residues. The germline CDR1 and CDR2 sequences are MDHEN and SYDVKM. This CDR3 reads CASSPLLGTASPLGYTF. The CDR3 bases are TGTGCCAGCAGCCCCCTACTCGGGACAGCGTCACCCTTGGGCTACACCTTC.

On this clone itself: A read error may account for a junction end that differs from germline. The chain couples TRBV7-9 to TRBJ1-2, with 7 bases fitting TRBD1. The CDR3 is 13 residues long. Looked up from germline, CDR1 is SEHNR and CDR2 is FQNEAQ (reference sequence). CDR3 protein: CASSPDRVDGFVF. In nucleotides, the CDR3 is TGTGCCAGCAGCCCCGACAGGGTGGATGGCTTTGTCTTC.

The chain joins TRBV7-2 to TRBJ2-7; 7 nucleotides match TRBD1. The CDR3 has 14 residues. V dropped 1 base and J dropped 3; count of bases not matched to a gene: 3. CDR1 SGHTA and CDR2 FQGNSA come from the germline V gene. The CDR3 region is CASSLGAGGYEQYF. As DNA, the CDR3 is TGTGCCAGCAGCTTAGGGGCAGGGGGCTACGAGCAGTACTTC. Looking up the rest from reference TRBV7-2 and TRBJ2-7 gives the full variable domain: GAGVSQSPSNKVTEKGKDVELRCDPISGHTALYWYRQSLGQGLEFLIYFQGNSAPDKSGLPSDRFSAERTGGSVSTLTIQRTQQEDSAVYLCASSLGAGGYEQYFGPGTRLTVT.

This chain uses TRBV2 with TRBJ1-5; 7 bases agree with TRBD1. The junction had 9 bases not matched to a gene; V was cut back by 10 bases and J by 6 bases. The V gene's germline CDR1 is SNHLY and CDR2 FYNNEI. This CDR3 is 13 amino acids long. The CDR3 DNA reads TGTGCCACCTCAGGGGGGGCCTTTCAGCCCCAGCATTTT. The encoded protein is CATSGGAFQPQHF. Looking up the rest from reference TRBV2 and TRBJ1-5 gives the full variable domain: EPEVTQTPSHQVTQMGQEVILRCVPISNHLYFYWYRQILGQKVEFLVSFYNNEISEKSEIFDDQFSVERPDGSNFTLKIRSTKLEDSAMYFCATSGGAFQPQHFGDGTRLSIL.

This clone was observed at least ten times. The chain links TRBV7-8 to TRBJ1-5; D is uncertain. The germline CDR1 and CDR2 sequences are SGHVS and FQNEAQ. This CDR3 has 13 residues. V was shortened by 5 bases and J by 7 bases, with 12 bases between the two germline ends. The CDR3 nucleotides read TGTGCCAGCAGCCCCTCAAGGCAGCAGCCCCAGCATTTT. This translates into CASSPSRQQPQHF.

This chain connects TRBV7-9 to TRBJ2-5; the match to TRBD2 covers 7 bases. V trimming: 1 base; J trimming: 0 bases; junction bases outside the gene matches: 2. The length of the CDR3 is 15 residues. The germline gives CDR1 SEHNR, CDR2 FQNEAQ (reference sequence). The CDR3 coding sequence is TGTGCCAGCAGCTTAGGCCTAGCGGACCAAGAGACCCAGTACTTC. This translates into CASSLGLADQETQYF.

The chain joins TRBV7-2 to TRBJ2-3, with D maybe TRBD1 (5 bases). The V gene's germline CDR1 is SGHTA and CDR2 FQGNSA. The CDR3 is made up of 15 amino acids. The V end was cut by 1 base, the J end by 1 base, with 9 bases between. CDR3 in amino acids: CASSLEARGTDTQYF. CDR3 nucleotide sequence: TGTGCCAGCAGCTTAGAGGCCAGGGGCACAGATACGCAGTATTTT.

Here the CDR3 reads CASSSTTGAYEQYF. The CDR3 DNA reads TGTGCCAGCAGTTCCACGACTGGGGCCTACGAGCAGTACTTC. The chain combines TRBV27 with TRBJ2-7; D is unresolved. Germline-derived CDR1 and CDR2 are MNHEY and SMNVEV (reference sequence). Between the trimmed V and J ends, which lost 4 bases and 2 bases, there was a span of 12 bases. The CDR3 extends over 14 amino acids.

CDR3 DNA sequence: TGCGCCAGCAGCTGGAGGGGAACGGATGAAAAACTGTTTTTT. Protein: CASSWRGTDEKLFF. The chain uses TRBV5-1 and TRBJ1-4; D perhaps matches TRBD1 (5 bases). The CDR3 is made up of 14 amino acids. The germline CDR1 and CDR2 sequences are SGHRS and YFSETQ. The V end lost 3 bases, the J end lost 6 bases, and 12 bases lay between the germline ends.

The chain has TRBV5-6 and TRBJ1-1; possibly TRBD1 for D (6 bases). This CDR3 spans 14 amino acids. Trimming pared 2 bases from V and 1 base from J, leaving 9 bases between. Germline CDR1 SGHDT, CDR2 YYEEEE. CDR3 amino acids: CASSFRGKNTEAFF. The CDR3 DNA reads TGTGCCAGCAGCTTTAGGGGGAAGAACACTGAAGCTTTCTTT.

The chain has TRBV18 and TRBJ2-5, with D possibly matching TRBD1 (5 bases). With 6 bases removed from V and 4 bases from J, the gap between germline ends came to 12 bases. This CDR3 region has 13 residues. The germline CDR1 and CDR2 sequences are KGHSH and LQKENI. The CDR3 loop reads CASSSGKRETQYF. CDR3 coding DNA: TGTGCCAGCTCGTCAGGGAAACGAGAGACCCAGTACTTC.